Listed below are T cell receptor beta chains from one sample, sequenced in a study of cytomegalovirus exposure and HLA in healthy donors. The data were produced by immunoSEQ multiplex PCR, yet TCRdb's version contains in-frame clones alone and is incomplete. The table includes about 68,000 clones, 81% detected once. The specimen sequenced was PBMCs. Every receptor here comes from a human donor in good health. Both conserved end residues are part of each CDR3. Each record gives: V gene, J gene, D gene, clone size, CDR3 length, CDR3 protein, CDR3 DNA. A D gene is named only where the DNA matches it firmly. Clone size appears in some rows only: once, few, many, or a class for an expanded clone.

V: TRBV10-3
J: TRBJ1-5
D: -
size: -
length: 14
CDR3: CAISESEGWQPQHF
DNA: TGTGCCATCAGTGAGTCGGAGGGGTGGCAGCCCCAGCATTTT

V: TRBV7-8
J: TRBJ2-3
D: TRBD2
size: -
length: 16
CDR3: CASRRTSGGVQDTQYF
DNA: TGTGCCAGCAGACGGACTAGCGGGGGGGTACAAGATACGCAGTATTTT

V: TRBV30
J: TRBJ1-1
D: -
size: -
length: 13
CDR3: CAWRLSDNTEAFF
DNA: TGTGCCTGGAGGCTTAGTGATAACACTGAAGCTTTCTTT

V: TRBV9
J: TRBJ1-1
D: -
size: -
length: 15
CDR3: CASSIGQSRNTEAFF
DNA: TGTGCCAGCAGCATCGGACAGTCAAGGAACACTGAAGCTTTCTTT

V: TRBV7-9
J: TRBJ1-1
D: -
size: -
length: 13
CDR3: CASSLQINTEAFF
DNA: TGTGCCAGCAGCTTACAGATAAACACTGAAGCTTTCTTT

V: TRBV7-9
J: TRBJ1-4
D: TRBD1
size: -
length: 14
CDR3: CASRSGTGNEKLFF
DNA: TGTGCCAGCAGGTCCGGGACAGGGAATGAAAAACTGTTTTTT

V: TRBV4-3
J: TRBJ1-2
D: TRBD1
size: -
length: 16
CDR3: CASSQDPRDRGYGYTF
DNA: TGCGCCAGCAGCCAAGATCCTCGGGACAGGGGGTATGGCTACACCTTC

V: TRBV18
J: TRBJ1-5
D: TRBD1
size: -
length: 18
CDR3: CASSSGTGGQGSNQPQHF
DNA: TGTGCCAGCTCCTCCGGGACAGGGGGACAGGGAAGCAATCAGCCCCAGCATTTT

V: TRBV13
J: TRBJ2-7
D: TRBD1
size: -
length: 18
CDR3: CASSPQGQLPYPSYEQYF
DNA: TGTGCCAGCAGCCCCCAGGGACAGCTACCATATCCATCCTACGAGCAGTACTTC

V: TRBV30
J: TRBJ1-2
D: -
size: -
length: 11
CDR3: CAWSVVRGYTF
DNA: TGTGCCTGGAGTGTCGTGCGCGGCTACACCTTC

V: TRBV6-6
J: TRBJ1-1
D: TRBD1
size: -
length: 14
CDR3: CASSWDRGGTEAFF
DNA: TGTGCCAGCAGTTGGGACAGGGGAGGCACTGAAGCTTTCTTT

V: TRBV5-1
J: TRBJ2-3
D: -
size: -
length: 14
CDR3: CASSLDYPTDTQYF
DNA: TGCGCCAGCAGCCTGGACTACCCCACAGATACGCAGTATTTT

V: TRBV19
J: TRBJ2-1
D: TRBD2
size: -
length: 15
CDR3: CASSQTSGGVGEQFF
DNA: TGTGCCAGTAGCCAGACTAGCGGGGGGGTGGGTGAGCAGTTCTTC

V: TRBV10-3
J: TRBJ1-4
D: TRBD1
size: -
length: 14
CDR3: CASQGGLANEKLFF
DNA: TGTGCCTCTCAAGGGGGCTTAGCTAATGAAAAACTGTTTTTT

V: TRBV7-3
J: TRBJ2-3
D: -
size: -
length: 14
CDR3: CASSSSGGTDTQYF
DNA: TGTGCCAGCAGCTCGTCAGGGGGCACAGATACGCAGTATTTT

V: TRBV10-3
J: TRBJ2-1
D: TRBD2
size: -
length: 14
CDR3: CAIVSGGPYNEQFF
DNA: TGTGCCATCGTGAGCGGGGGGCCCTACAATGAGCAGTTCTTC

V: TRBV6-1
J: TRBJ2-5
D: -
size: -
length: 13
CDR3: CASSGTGSSTQYF
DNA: TGTGCCAGCAGTGGAACAGGGTCCAGTACCCAGTACTTC

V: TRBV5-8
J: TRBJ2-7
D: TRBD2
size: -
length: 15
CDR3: CASSLRASGGSEQYF
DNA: TGTGCCAGCAGCTTGAGGGCTAGCGGGGGCTCCGAGCAGTACTTC

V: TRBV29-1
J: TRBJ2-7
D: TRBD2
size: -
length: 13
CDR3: CSVSGTRPYEQYF
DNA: TGCAGCGTTTCCGGGACTAGACCCTACGAGCAGTACTTC

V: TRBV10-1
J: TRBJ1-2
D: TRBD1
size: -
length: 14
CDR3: CASGSDRGVYGYTF
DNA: TGCGCCAGCGGGTCGGACAGGGGGGTCTATGGCTACACCTTC

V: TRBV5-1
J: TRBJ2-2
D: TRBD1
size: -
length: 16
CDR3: CASSLAGGSNTGELFF
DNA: TGCGCCAGCAGCTTGGCAGGGGGCTCGAACACCGGGGAGCTGTTTTTT

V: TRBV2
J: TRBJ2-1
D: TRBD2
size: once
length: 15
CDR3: CASSQGLAGVNEQFF
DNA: TGTGCCAGCAGTCAGGGACTAGCGGGGGTCAATGAGCAGTTCTTC

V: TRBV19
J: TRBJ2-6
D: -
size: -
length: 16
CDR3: CASSIKGAAGANVLTF
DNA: TGTGCCAGTAGTATAAAAGGGGCAGCTGGGGCCAACGTCCTGACTTTC

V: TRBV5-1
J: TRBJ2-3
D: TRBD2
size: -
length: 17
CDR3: CASSLAISGSSTDTQYF
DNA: TGCGCCAGCAGCTTGGCGATTAGCGGGAGTAGCACAGATACGCAGTATTTT

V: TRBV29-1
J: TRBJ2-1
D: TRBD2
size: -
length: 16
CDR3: CSAGGLAGGPDNEQFF
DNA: TGCAGCGCCGGAGGGCTAGCGGGGGGGCCGGACAATGAGCAGTTCTTC

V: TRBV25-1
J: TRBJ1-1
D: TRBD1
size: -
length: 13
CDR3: CASSEWGDREAFF
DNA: TGTGCCAGCAGTGAATGGGGGGACAGGGAAGCTTTCTTT

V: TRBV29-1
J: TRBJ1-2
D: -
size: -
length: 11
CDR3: CSGGLRDGYTF
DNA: TGCAGCGGGGGCTTACGTGATGGCTACACCTTC

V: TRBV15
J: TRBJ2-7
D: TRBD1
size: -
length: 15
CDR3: CATSVGTGGPYEQYF
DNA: TGTGCCACCAGCGTTGGGACAGGGGGCCCCTACGAGCAGTACTTC

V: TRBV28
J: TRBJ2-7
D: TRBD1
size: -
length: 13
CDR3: CASSFGQGYEQYF
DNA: TGTGCCAGCAGTTTCGGACAGGGCTACGAGCAGTACTTC

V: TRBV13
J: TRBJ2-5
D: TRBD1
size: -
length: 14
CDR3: CASSTGQGAETQYF
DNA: TGTGCCAGCAGCACCGGACAGGGGGCAGAGACCCAGTACTTC

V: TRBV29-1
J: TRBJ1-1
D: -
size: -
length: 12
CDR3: CSTSQGRTEAFF
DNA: TGCAGCACTTCCCAAGGGAGAACAGAAGCTTTCTTT

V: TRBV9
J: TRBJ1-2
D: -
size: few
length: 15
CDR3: CASSVYPGGRYGYTF
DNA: TGTGCCAGCAGCGTGTACCCTGGGGGGAGGTATGGCTACACCTTC

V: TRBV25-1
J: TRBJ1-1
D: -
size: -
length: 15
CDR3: CATSGGGALNTEAFF
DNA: TGTGCCACCTCGGGGGGAGGGGCGTTGAACACTGAAGCTTTCTTT

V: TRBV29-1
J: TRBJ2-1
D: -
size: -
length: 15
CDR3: CSVAGGTISYNEQFF
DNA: TGCAGCGTTGCTGGGGGGACCATCTCCTACAATGAGCAGTTCTTC

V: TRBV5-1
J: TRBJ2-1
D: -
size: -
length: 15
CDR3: CASSLGVFTYNEQFF
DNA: TGCGCCAGCAGCCTCGGGGTTTTCACCTACAATGAGCAGTTCTTC

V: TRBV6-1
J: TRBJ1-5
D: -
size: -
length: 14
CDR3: CASSMGRSNQPQHF
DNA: TGTGCCAGCAGTATGGGCAGAAGCAATCAGCCCCAGCATTTT

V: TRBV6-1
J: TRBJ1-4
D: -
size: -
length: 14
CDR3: CASSTLRGNEKLFF
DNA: TGTGCCAGCAGCACTCTAAGGGGAAATGAAAAACTGTTTTTT